This TCR beta chain comes out of a study of shared T cell receptors in the human thymus. CDR1 is MNHNS and CDR2 is SASEGT in the germline V gene. Trimming stripped 5 bases from V and 8 bases from J, with 10 bases between. This CDR3 comprises 12 residues. Measured with immunoSEQ multiplex PCR; TCRdb has only the in-frame clones, and not every one. The table lists about 610,000 clones, roughly 90% of them singletons. This clone was counted between two and nine times. The data also belong to a second study, concerning human thymus T cells. That paper adds: Thymus was obtained from resections taken during corrective heart surgery. Use of V and J genes seemed skewed within the thymic and blood repertoires.

The sample consisted of thymocytes. The TCR comes from a boy under three years old with a congenital heart defect. This chain connects TRBV6-1 to TRBJ1-5; the D gene is possibly TRBD1 (6 bases). CDR3 sequence: CASSQGIKPQHF. The CDR3 nucleotides read TGTGCCAGCAGTCAGGGGATTAAGCCCCAGCATTTT.